Each of the 4 T cell receptor beta chains below was sequenced from the same sample in a study of blood T cell repertoires in COVID-19. Clones were sequenced by immunoSEQ multiplex PCR, and TCRdb holds only the in-frame ones, with some missing. This repertoire shows about 63,000 clones, about 80% found once; its top ten account for approximately 30%. Sequencing was carried out using peripheral blood. These TCRs come from a human donor in a cohort sampled during active COVID-19.

J is TRBJ2-3 and V is TRBV27; D ambiguous. The CDR3 length is 16 residues. CDR1 MNHEY and CDR2 SMNVEV come from the germline V gene (reference sequence). Deletions cut 0 bases from V and 0 bases from J, with 10 bases between. CDR3 sequence reads: CASSLSGGTSTDTQYF. CDR3 in DNA: TGTGCCAGCAGTTTATCAGGCGGAACTAGCACAGATACGCAGTATTTT.

The chain joins TRBV6-5 to TRBJ2-7; 8 nucleotides line up with TRBD2. J lost 0 bases, V lost 5 bases, and 6 bases had no gene match. Per germline, CDR1 MNHEY and CDR2 SVGAGI. There are 15 residues in the CDR3. This chain's CDR3 is CASSTTSVSSYEQYF. The CDR3 region has the DNA TGTGCCAGCAGTACGACTAGCGTGAGCTCCTACGAGCAGTACTTC.

V is TRBV5-1 and J is TRBJ2-1; 8 nucleotides match TRBD2. Germline trimming cut 0 bases from V and 5 bases from J; bases unmatched to any gene: 13. CDR1 is SGHRS and CDR2 is YFSETQ in the germline V gene. The CDR3 contains 18 residues. The CDR3 is CASSLALAGSLGDNEQFF. CDR3 nucleotides: TGCGCCAGCAGCTTGGCGCTAGCGGGCTCCCTCGGAGACAATGAGCAGTTCTTC.

This clone has a handful of counts. This chain links TRBV11-3 with TRBJ2-7, with a weak D call TRBD2 (5 bases). Germline loops: CDR1 SGHNT, CDR2 YENEEA. The CDR3 totals 14 residues. V shed 0 bases and J shed 2 bases, with 8 bases lying between them. The CDR3 coding sequence is TGTGCCAGCAGCTTAGATGTCGGGACCTACGAGCAGTACTTC. It is translated as CASSLDVGTYEQYF.